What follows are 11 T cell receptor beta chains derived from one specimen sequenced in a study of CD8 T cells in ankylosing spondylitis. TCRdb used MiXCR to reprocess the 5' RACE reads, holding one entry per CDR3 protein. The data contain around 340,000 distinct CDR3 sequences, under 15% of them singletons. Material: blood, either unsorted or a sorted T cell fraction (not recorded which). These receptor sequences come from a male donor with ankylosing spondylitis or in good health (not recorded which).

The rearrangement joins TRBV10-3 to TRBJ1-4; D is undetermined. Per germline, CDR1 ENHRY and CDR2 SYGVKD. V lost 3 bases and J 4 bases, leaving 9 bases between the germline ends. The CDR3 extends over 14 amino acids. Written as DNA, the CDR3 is TGTGCCATCAGTGAACGCGGCAGTAATGAAAAACTGTTTTTT. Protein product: CAISERGSNEKLFF.

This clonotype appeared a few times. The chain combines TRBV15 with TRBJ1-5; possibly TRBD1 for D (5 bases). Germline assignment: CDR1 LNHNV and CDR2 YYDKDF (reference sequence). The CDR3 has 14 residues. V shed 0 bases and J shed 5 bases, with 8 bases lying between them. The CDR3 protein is CATSRDQGYQPQHF. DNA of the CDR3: TGTGCCACCAGCAGAGATCAGGGCTATCAGCCCCAGCATTTT.

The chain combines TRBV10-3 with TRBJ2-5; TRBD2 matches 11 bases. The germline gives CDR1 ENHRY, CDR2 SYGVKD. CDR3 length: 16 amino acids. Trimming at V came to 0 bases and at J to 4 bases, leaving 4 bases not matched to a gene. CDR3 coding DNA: TGTGCCATCAGTGAGTCCCCCCTAGCGGGAGGAGAGACCCAGTACTTC. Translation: CAISESPLAGGETQYF.

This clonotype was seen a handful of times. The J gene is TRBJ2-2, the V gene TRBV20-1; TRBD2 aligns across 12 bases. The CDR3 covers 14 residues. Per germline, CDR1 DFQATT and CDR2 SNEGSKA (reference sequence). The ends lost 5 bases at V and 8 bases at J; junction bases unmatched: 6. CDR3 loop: CSALPGLAGGELFF. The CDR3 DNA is TGCAGTGCTTTACCGGGACTAGCGGGTGGGGAGCTGTTTTTT.

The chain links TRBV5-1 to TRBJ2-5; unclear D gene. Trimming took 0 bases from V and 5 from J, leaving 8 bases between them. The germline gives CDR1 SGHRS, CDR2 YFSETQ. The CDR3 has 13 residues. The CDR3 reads CASSLDPVETQYF. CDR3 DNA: TGCGCCAGCAGCTTGGACCCGGTGGAGACCCAGTACTTC.

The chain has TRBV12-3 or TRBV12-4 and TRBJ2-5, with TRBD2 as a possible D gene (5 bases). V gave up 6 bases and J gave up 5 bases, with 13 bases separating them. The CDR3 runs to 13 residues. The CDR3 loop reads CASRGMTGETQYF. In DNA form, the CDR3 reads TGTGCCAGCAGGGGGATGACGGGGGAGACCCAGTACTTC.

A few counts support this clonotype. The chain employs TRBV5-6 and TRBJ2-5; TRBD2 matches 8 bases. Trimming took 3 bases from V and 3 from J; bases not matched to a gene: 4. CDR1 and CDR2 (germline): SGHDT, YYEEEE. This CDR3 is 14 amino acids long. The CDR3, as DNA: TGTGCCAGCAGCTCGGGAGGGATGGAAGAGACCCAGTACTTC. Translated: CASSSGGMEETQYF.

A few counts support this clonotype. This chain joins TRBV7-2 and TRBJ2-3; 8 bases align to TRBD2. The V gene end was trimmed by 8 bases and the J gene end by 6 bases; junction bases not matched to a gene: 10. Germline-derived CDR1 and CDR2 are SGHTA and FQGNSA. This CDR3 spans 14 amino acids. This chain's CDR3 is CASYRSLAGDTQYF. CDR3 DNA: TGTGCCAGCTACAGGAGTCTAGCGGGCGATACGCAGTATTTT.

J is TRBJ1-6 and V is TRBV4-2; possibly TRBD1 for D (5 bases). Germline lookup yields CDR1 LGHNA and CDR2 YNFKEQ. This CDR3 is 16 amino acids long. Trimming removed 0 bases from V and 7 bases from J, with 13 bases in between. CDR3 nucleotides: TGTGCCAGCAGCCAAGATATAAGGGGAGTAAATTCACCCCTCCACTTT. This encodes CASSQDIRGVNSPLHF.

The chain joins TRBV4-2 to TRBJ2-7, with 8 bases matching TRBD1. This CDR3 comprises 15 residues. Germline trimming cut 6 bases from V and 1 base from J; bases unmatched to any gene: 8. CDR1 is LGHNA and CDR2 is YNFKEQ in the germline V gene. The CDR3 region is CASSHSGGQSYEQYF. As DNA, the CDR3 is TGTGCCAGCAGTCATTCAGGGGGCCAGTCCTACGAGCAGTACTTC.

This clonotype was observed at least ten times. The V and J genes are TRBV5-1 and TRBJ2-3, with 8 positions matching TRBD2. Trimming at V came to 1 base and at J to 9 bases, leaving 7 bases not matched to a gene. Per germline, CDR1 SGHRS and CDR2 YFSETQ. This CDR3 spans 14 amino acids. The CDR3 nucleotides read TGCGCCAGCAGCTTGTACAGCGGGAGAGAGACGCAGTATTTT. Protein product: CASSLYSGRETQYF.